These T cell receptor beta chains were read from a single sample in a study of blood T cell repertoires in COVID-19. Generated by immunoSEQ multiplex PCR, the TCRdb table keeps only in-frame clones and is missing some. The profile shows over 120,000 clones, around 80% of them singletons. Specimen: PBMCs or T cells enriched from blood (not recorded which). These receptor sequences come from a woman aged 50 to 65 who had recovered from COVID-19. CDR3s include the opening cysteine and the closing phenylalanine or tryptophan. A D gene is named only where the DNA matches it firmly. The listing skips clone size in some rows; elsewhere it reads once, few, many or a size class.

d_call	clone_size	v_call	j_call	cdr3_aa	cdr3_nt
TRBD2	few	TRBV6-4	TRBJ2-2	CASTRTSGGTGELFF	TGTGCCAGCACACGGACTAGCGGGGGCACCGGGGAGCTGTTTTTT
-	-	TRBV3-1/TRBV3-2	TRBJ1-1	CASSQDHWGEAFF	TGTGCCAGCAGCCAAGATCACTGGGGCGAAGCTTTCTTT
-	-	TRBV4-1	TRBJ1-2	CASSQDRRANRGYTF	TGCGCCAGCAGCCAAGATCGGAGGGCGAACCGCGGCTACACCTTC
-	-	TRBV29-1	TRBJ2-3	CSVAKSKDTQYF	TGCAGCGTTGCCAAATCCAAAGATACGCAGTATTTT
-	-	TRBV5-1	TRBJ1-4	CASGGREGEKLFF	TGCGCCAGCGGAGGACGGGAAGGTGAAAAACTGTTTTTT
TRBD2	-	TRBV11-1	TRBJ2-7	CASSPRTSGGTYEQYF	TGTGCCAGCAGCCCGAGGACTAGCGGGGGGACCTACGAGCAGTACTTC
TRBD1	-	TRBV10-3	TRBJ2-3	CAISESRQGATDTQYF	TGTGCCATCAGTGAGTCGAGACAGGGGGCTACAGATACGCAGTATTTT
TRBD2	-	TRBV7-8	TRBJ2-7	CASSLVSGVPHEQYF	TGTGCCAGCAGCTTAGTTAGCGGGGTCCCCCACGAGCAGTACTTC
TRBD2	-	TRBV7-2	TRBJ2-3	CASSLSARGGPKADTQYF	TGTGCCAGCAGCTTATCGGCTCGGGGGGGCCCGAAGGCAGATACGCAGTATTTT
-	-	TRBV5-5	TRBJ1-4	CASSLPSRGNNEKLFF	TGTGCCAGCAGCTTGCCCTCAAGGGGAAATAATGAAAAACTGTTTTTT
-	-	TRBV28	TRBJ1-2	CASSLSGGPNYGYTF	TGTGCCAGCAGTTTAAGCGGGGGGCCGAACTATGGCTACACCTTC
-	few	TRBV4-1	TRBJ1-2	CASSQAQGSNYGYTF	TGCGCCAGCAGCCAAGCGCAGGGATCGAACTATGGCTACACCTTC
-	-	TRBV28	TRBJ2-7	CASSLPGSLSYEQYF	TGTGCCAGCAGCCTCCCGGGATCCCTATCCTACGAGCAGTACTTC
TRBD1	-	TRBV18	TRBJ2-1	CASSAGQGISYNEQFF	TGTGCCAGCTCAGCAGGACAGGGAATTTCCTACAATGAGCAGTTCTTC
-	-	TRBV21-1	TRBJ1-2	CASSKVPTAHYGYTF	TGTGCCAGCAGCAAAGTCCCGACAGCACACTATGGCTACACCTTC
-	-	TRBV20-1	TRBJ1-4	CSATGNEKLFF	TGCAGTGCTACAGGGAATGAAAAACTGTTTTTT
TRBD1	once	TRBV29-1	TRBJ1-1	CSVEVQGGTEAFF	TGCAGCGTTGAAGTTCAGGGGGGCACTGAAGCTTTCTTT
TRBD1	-	TRBV6-1	TRBJ1-2	CASSEVGTGFNYGYTF	TGTGCCAGCAGTGAAGTGGGGACAGGGTTTAACTATGGCTACACCTTC
-	-	TRBV29-1	TRBJ1-5	CSVRQGNQPQHF	TGCAGCGTTCGTCAGGGCAATCAGCCCCAGCATTTT
-	-	TRBV19	TRBJ2-1	CASSPGLNEQFF	TGTGCCAGTAGTCCGGGTCTAAATGAGCAGTTCTTC
TRBD2	once	TRBV5-4	TRBJ2-1	CASSLAGGGGIHNEQFF	TGTGCCAGCAGCTTGGCCGGCGGGGGGGGGATCCACAATGAGCAGTTCTTC
-	-	TRBV10-3	TRBJ1-3	CAISESRTGHSGNTIYF	TGTGCCATCAGTGAGTCCCGTACAGGCCACTCTGGAAACACCATATATTTT
-	-	TRBV5-1	TRBJ1-1	CASSLVLGYTEAFF	TGCGCCAGCAGCTTGGTTTTGGGCTACACTGAAGCTTTCTTT
-	-	TRBV12-3/TRBV12-4	TRBJ2-1	CASSVRDFYEQFF	TGTGCCAGCAGTGTTCGGGACTTTTATGAGCAGTTCTTC
TRBD1	-	TRBV7-9	TRBJ2-1	CASSYPGTGSLNEQFF	TGTGCCAGCAGCTACCCAGGGACAGGGTCCCTCAATGAGCAGTTCTTC
-	-	TRBV14	TRBJ1-2	CASSDYNYGYTF	TGTGCCAGCAGCGACTACAACTATGGCTACACCTTC
-	-	TRBV6-4	TRBJ1-1	CASSEQQGTLSGAFF	TGTGCCAGCAGTGAACAACAAGGGACTCTTTCGGGTGCTTTCTTT
-	-	TRBV24-1	TRBJ1-2	CATSDPTGNYGYTF	TGTGCCACCAGTGATCCCACAGGGAACTATGGCTACACCTTC
TRBD2	-	TRBV5-1	TRBJ2-1	CASRPGLATPNEQFF	TGCGCCAGCAGACCGGGACTAGCAACCCCCAATGAGCAGTTCTTC
-	-	TRBV28	TRBJ2-5	CASSYGLTETQYF	TGTGCCAGCAGTTATGGGCTGACAGAGACCCAGTACTTC
-	-	TRBV19	TRBJ2-5	CASSRRMETQYF	TGTGCCAGTAGTCGCAGGATGGAGACCCAGTACTTC
-	-	TRBV7-2	TRBJ1-5	CASSRGRDQPQHF	TGTGCCAGCAGCAGGGGAAGGGATCAGCCCCAGCATTTT
TRBD2	-	TRBV19	TRBJ2-3	CASSIAARGGRDTQYF	TGTGCCAGTAGTATAGCCGCGCGGGGGGGACGAGATACGCAGTATTTT
-	once	TRBV19	TRBJ1-1	CASSRQTANTEAFF	TGTGCCAGTAGCCGACAGACAGCGAACACTGAAGCTTTCTTT
-	few	TRBV5-1	TRBJ2-1	CASSVGDYNEQFF	TGCGCCAGCAGCGTCGGAGACTACAATGAGCAGTTCTTC
TRBD1	-	TRBV5-6	TRBJ2-3	CASSGIRTGDEDTDTQYF	TGTGCCAGCAGCGGAATTCGGACAGGGGACGAAGACACAGATACGCAGTATTTT
TRBD2	once	TRBV4-2	TRBJ2-5	CASSSVAGGVRQRETQYF	TGTGCCAGCAGTTCCGTAGCGGGTGGGGTGAGGCAGCGAGAGACCCAGTACTTC
-	-	TRBV3-1/TRBV3-2	TRBJ1-1	CASSQVGTEAFF	TGTGCCAGCAGCCAAGTCGGCACTGAAGCTTTCTTT
-	-	TRBV19	TRBJ2-1	CASSIVGRRTEQFF	TGTGCCAGTAGTATAGTAGGGAGACGCACGGAGCAGTTCTTC
-	-	TRBV7-2	TRBJ1-1	CASSRTVYTEAFF	TGTGCCAGCAGCCGGACAGTCTACACTGAAGCTTTCTTT
TRBD1	many	TRBV19	TRBJ1-5	CASTRGQNSNQPQHF	TGTGCCAGTACTCGGGGACAGAATAGCAATCAGCCCCAGCATTTT
-	few	TRBV27	TRBJ2-3	CASSLAGAGAGTDTQYF	TGTGCCAGCAGTTTAGCGGGGGCCGGGGCCGGCACAGATACGCAGTATTTT
-	-	TRBV18	TRBJ2-1	CASSSSLGGVAYNEQFF	TGTGCCAGCTCATCATCCCTCGGAGGGGTTGCCTACAATGAGCAGTTCTTC